What follows is one TCR beta chain and its context. Its specificity is not known. The sample originates from a study of shared clonotypes between healthy human individuals. For the study at large: The donor group consisted of two women and three men, aged 18 to 49.

General study points: Across a handful of donors, naive CD4 shared approximately 4.5%, naive CD8 less than 4%, memory CD4 about 2.4%, memory CD8 over 0.3%.

The CDR3 covers 14 residues. J lost 7 bases, V lost 3 bases, and 3 bases had no gene match. Germline CDR1 is SGHRS and CDR2 is YFSETQ. Naive CD8 isolation took CD45RO-negative cells positively selected for CCR7 and excluded terminally differentiated effector memory CD45RA+ cells. Measured with immunoSEQ multiplex PCR; TCRdb has only the in-frame clones, and not every one. The sample carries about 680,000 clones, just over 90% recorded once. The receptor comes from a man under 40 in good health. Sequencing used naive CD8+ T cells sorted from blood. The chain uses TRBV5-1 and TRBJ2-1; the match to TRBD2 covers 11 bases. CDR3 in amino acids: CASSSGLAANEQFF. CDR3 bases: TGCGCCAGCAGCTCGGGACTAGCGGCTAATGAGCAGTTCTTC.